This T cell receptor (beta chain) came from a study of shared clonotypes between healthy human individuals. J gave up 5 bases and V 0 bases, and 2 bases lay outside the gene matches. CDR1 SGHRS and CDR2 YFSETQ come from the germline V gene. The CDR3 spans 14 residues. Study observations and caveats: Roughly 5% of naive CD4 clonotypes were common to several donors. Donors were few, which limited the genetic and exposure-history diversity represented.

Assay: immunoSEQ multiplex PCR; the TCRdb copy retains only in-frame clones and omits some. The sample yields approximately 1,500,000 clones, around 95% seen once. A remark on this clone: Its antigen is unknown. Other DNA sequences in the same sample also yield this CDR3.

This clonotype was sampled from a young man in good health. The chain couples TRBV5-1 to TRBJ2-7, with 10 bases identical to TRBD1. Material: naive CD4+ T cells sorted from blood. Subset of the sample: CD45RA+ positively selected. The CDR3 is CASSLEDRGNEQYF. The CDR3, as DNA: TGCGCCAGCAGCTTGGAGGACAGGGGGAACGAGCAGTACTTC.